A selection of T cell receptor beta chains follows, all from one sample in a study of somatic mutations in cytotoxic T cells in rheumatoid arthritis. Only in-frame clones appear in the TCRdb table, and some are missing; sequencing was by immunoSEQ multiplex PCR. The data contain about 11,000 clones, less than 80% of them singletons. Sequenced: CD8+ T cells sorted from blood. The receptors were sampled from an adult with rheumatoid arthritis. CDR3s include the opening cysteine and the closing phenylalanine or tryptophan. The D gene is left open where the match is weak. Clone size appears in some rows only: once, few, many, or a class for an expanded clone.

clone_size: NA
d_call: NA
v_call: TRBV5-1
j_call: TRBJ2-2
cdr3_aa: CASSSQGGIGELFF
cdr3_nt: TGCGCCAGCAGCTCACAGGGTGGAATCGGGGAGCTGTTTTTT

clone_size: NA
d_call: NA
v_call: TRBV6-6
j_call: TRBJ2-2
cdr3_aa: CASCSVGGTGELFF
cdr3_nt: TGTGCCAGCTGTTCGGTTGGGGGCACCGGGGAGCTGTTTTTT

clone_size: NA
d_call: TRBD2
v_call: TRBV29-1
j_call: TRBJ2-1
cdr3_aa: CSVVPTSGSLNEQFF
cdr3_nt: TGCAGCGTTGTCCCGACTAGCGGGAGTCTTAATGAGCAGTTCTTC

clone_size: NA
d_call: TRBD1
v_call: TRBV5-1
j_call: TRBJ2-7
cdr3_aa: CASSFGTGAYEQYF
cdr3_nt: TGCGCCAGCAGCTTTGGGACAGGGGCCTACGAGCAGTACTTC

clone_size: NA
d_call: NA
v_call: TRBV29-1
j_call: TRBJ1-1
cdr3_aa: CSVEDVSGATNTEAFF
cdr3_nt: TGCAGCGTTGAGGACGTGTCCGGAGCGACGAACACTGAAGCTTTCTTT

clone_size: NA
d_call: TRBD2
v_call: TRBV12-5
j_call: TRBJ2-1
cdr3_aa: CASGLAPPGTSGNGTYNEQFF
cdr3_nt: TGTGCTAGTGGTTTGGCCCCCCCCGGGACTAGCGGGAATGGCACCTACAATGAGCAGTTCTTC

clone_size: NA
d_call: NA
v_call: TRBV6-6
j_call: TRBJ1-2
cdr3_aa: CASSYSPGTQGYTF
cdr3_nt: TGTGCCAGCAGTTACTCGCCTGGGACCCAGGGCTACACCTTC

clone_size: NA
d_call: TRBD2
v_call: TRBV7-6
j_call: TRBJ2-1
cdr3_aa: CASSPGPGGPSYNEQFF
cdr3_nt: TGTGCCAGCAGCCCCGGCCCGGGGGGGCCGTCCTACAATGAGCAGTTCTTC

clone_size: NA
d_call: NA
v_call: TRBV6-5
j_call: TRBJ2-5
cdr3_aa: CASSPISAETQYF
cdr3_nt: TGTGCCAGCAGTCCCATATCGGCTGAGACCCAGTACTTC

clone_size: NA
d_call: NA
v_call: TRBV5-4
j_call: TRBJ2-5
cdr3_aa: CASSLGHPQETQYF
cdr3_nt: TGTGCCAGCAGCTTGGGGCATCCCCAAGAGACCCAGTACTTC

clone_size: NA
d_call: NA
v_call: TRBV13
j_call: TRBJ1-2
cdr3_aa: CASSADRYYGYTF
cdr3_nt: TGTGCCAGCAGCGCCGACAGGTACTATGGCTACACCTTC

clone_size: NA
d_call: TRBD1
v_call: TRBV27
j_call: TRBJ1-1
cdr3_aa: CASRLQGMNTEAFF
cdr3_nt: TGTGCCAGCAGACTACAGGGGATGAACACTGAAGCTTTCTTT

clone_size: NA
d_call: NA
v_call: TRBV27
j_call: TRBJ2-7
cdr3_aa: CASREGTEQYF
cdr3_nt: TGTGCCAGCAGAGAGGGGACCGAGCAGTACTTC

clone_size: NA
d_call: TRBD2
v_call: TRBV6-6
j_call: TRBJ2-7
cdr3_aa: CASTPTGGLASYEQYF
cdr3_nt: TGTGCCAGCACTCCAACGGGGGGACTAGCGAGCTACGAGCAGTACTTC

clone_size: NA
d_call: NA
v_call: TRBV12-5
j_call: TRBJ2-7
cdr3_aa: CASGLNFYEQYF
cdr3_nt: TGTGCTAGTGGTTTGAACTTTTACGAGCAGTACTTC

clone_size: NA
d_call: TRBD2
v_call: TRBV29-1
j_call: TRBJ2-1
cdr3_aa: CSAMTSGRGNEQFF
cdr3_nt: TGCAGCGCTATGACTAGCGGGAGGGGCAATGAGCAGTTCTTC

clone_size: few
d_call: NA
v_call: TRBV27
j_call: TRBJ2-7
cdr3_aa: CASSLNARMASIGF
cdr3_nt: TGTGCCAGCAGTTTAAATGCACGGATGGCCTCAATCGGTTTC

clone_size: NA
d_call: TRBD1
v_call: TRBV6-1
j_call: TRBJ1-5
cdr3_aa: CASSEAGQGIQPQHF
cdr3_nt: TGTGCCAGCAGTGAAGCCGGACAGGGCATCCAGCCCCAGCATTTT

clone_size: NA
d_call: NA
v_call: TRBV9
j_call: TRBJ2-7
cdr3_aa: CASSVGKRDGDEQYF
cdr3_nt: TGTGCCAGCAGCGTAGGGAAGAGGGATGGGGACGAGCAGTACTTC

clone_size: NA
d_call: NA
v_call: TRBV21-1
j_call: TRBJ1-2
cdr3_aa: CASTHIQGAFYGYTF
cdr3_nt: TGTGCCAGCACCCACATACAGGGGGCTTTCTATGGCTACACCTTC

clone_size: NA
d_call: NA
v_call: TRBV11-2
j_call: TRBJ2-3
cdr3_aa: CASSILKGDYTDTQYF
cdr3_nt: TGTGCCAGCAGCATTCTCAAGGGGGACTACACAGATACGCAGTATTTT

clone_size: NA
d_call: NA
v_call: TRBV11-3
j_call: TRBJ2-3
cdr3_aa: CASSFKLALDTDTQYF
cdr3_nt: TGTGCCAGCAGCTTTAAACTAGCTCTAGACACAGATACGCAGTATTTT

clone_size: NA
d_call: NA
v_call: TRBV19
j_call: TRBJ1-3
cdr3_aa: CASSPTGVPGNTIYF
cdr3_nt: TGTGCCAGTAGTCCGACAGGAGTCCCTGGAAACACCATATATTTT

clone_size: NA
d_call: NA
v_call: TRBV5-8
j_call: TRBJ2-5
cdr3_aa: CASSLGTLQETQYF
cdr3_nt: TGTGCCAGCAGCTTGGGGACTCTCCAAGAGACCCAGTACTTC

clone_size: NA
d_call: NA
v_call: TRBV5-6
j_call: TRBJ2-7
cdr3_aa: CASSLRGNSYEQYF
cdr3_nt: TGTGCCAGCAGCTTGCGAGGAAACTCCTACGAGCAGTACTTC

clone_size: NA
d_call: NA
v_call: TRBV5-4
j_call: TRBJ1-6
cdr3_aa: CASSLASSPLHF
cdr3_nt: TGTGCCAGCAGCTTGGCCTCATCACCCCTCCACTTT